This T cell receptor beta chain was identified in a study of CD8+ T cells in alopecia areata (dated by TCRdb to 2016 to 2018). Notes on the research overall: Treated patients were enrolled in an open-label pilot trial of oral tofacitinib, 5 to 10 mg twice daily, for moderate-to-severe alopecia areata. Patients stayed on tofacitinib for 6 to 18 months and then had 6 months of follow-up off drug so that delayed response and recurrence could be assessed. The SALT score, which quantifies the percentage of affected scalp surface area, was used to measure disease severity in treated patients. The study used high-throughput TCRbeta sequencing to examine T cell clonal expansion in alopecia areata, in both the C3H/HeJ mouse model and human patients. Human TCRbeta sequencing covered scalp tissue and sorted CD4+ and CD8+ peripheral blood T cells from patchy and totalis/universalis alopecia areata patients and healthy controls. Biopsies were taken from tofacitinib-treated patients at baseline and at 4 and 24 weeks of treatment, and a later scalp biopsy was taken in several of the tofacitinib-treated patients. Scalp clonality was compared among normal scalp (n=4), patchy alopecia areata scalp (n=8), and alopecia totalis/universalis scalp (n=8). RNA came from the PAXgene miRNA kit for fixed scalp, the miRNeasy kit for PBMCs, and the RNeasy kit for mouse skin. TCRbeta CDR3 regions were amplified by immunoSEQ multiplex PCR with 35 Vbeta forward and 13 Jbeta reverse primers.

Regarding this clone: This clone's antigen is unknown. Base quality data are lacking; no much larger clone is found one base away.

The sample's time point label, in plain terms: around 4 weeks on oral tofacitinib. What the treatment or condition label conveys for this sample: oral pan-JAK inhibitor, 5-10 mg twice daily. Lesional scalp punch biopsies and peripheral blood were obtained from alopecia areata patients. Scalp biopsies from humans were placed right away in PAXgene tissue containers for fixation. The paper's findings and limits, for the study overall: Unlike mouse skin, where gammadelta T cells dominate, normal human skin contains resident alphabeta T cells that get sequenced too, which complicates analysis of the scalp TCR repertoire. Higher clonality and more expanded CD8+ clones were observed in lesional scalp than in normal scalp, particularly in alopecia totalis/universalis, a finding suggestive of antigenic drive. During tofacitinib treatment, many expanded lesional clones stuck around in both scalp and blood, and this persistence may partly explain why relapse happens after treatment is stopped. TCR sequences shared between patients were less clear than in mice, possibly partly because of HLA diversity in the patient population. Scalp clonality and the number of expanded CD8+ clones among the top 100 scalp clones were significantly decreased by tofacitinib. Because the treated cohort was small and had only one nonresponder, larger studies are needed to examine links between baseline CD8+ expansion and response.

The junction carries 14 bases between V and J, which are trimmed by 1 base and 3 bases respectively. Taken from cysteine to phenylalanine, the CDR3 has 16 residues. Only CDR3 DNA remains: 48 bases, in frame from the first base. The germline V gene supplies CDR1 SGHTA and CDR2 FQGNSA. The library relied on the immunoSEQ multiplex PCR assay. RNA was extracted from all samples and reverse transcribed into cDNA as template for TCR sequencing. First-strand cDNA was synthesized using SuperScript III with a 2:1 mix of oligo-dT and random hexamers. Amplification bias was assessed with a synthetic immune receptor repertoire, and residual bias was removed computationally. On the authors' methods: Raw reads were preprocessed for error removal, and CDR3 was defined according to IMGT conventions as running from the conserved cysteine to phenylalanine. Clonality was calculated as 1 minus Shannon entropy normalized by log2 of the number of productive unique TCRs. CD4 or CD8 identity of scalp clones was inferred by cross-referencing scalp TCRbeta sequences with sorted blood CD4 and CD8 repertoires. Sourced from immuneACCESS, this table was stored by TCRdb with only in-frame sequences that have V and J called. A share of the clones is absent; for the studies checked, an unresolved V gene accounts for under half, and the remainder has no known explanation. The DNA gave D and trimming, while V, J and clone size come from that table. This sample gives 10,000 to 15,000 clones in total; 68% of them show up just once. The top ten constitute 7% of the sample.

The source material was skin, sampled at week 4, from a patient treated with tofacitinib. The rearranged chain carries TRBV7-2 and TRBJ2-3; the D gene is possibly TRBD1, with 6 bases matching. The sequence was collected from a human donor with alopecia areata. The CDR3 protein is CASSLEARGSTDTQYF. The DNA sequence is given as TGTGCCAGCAGCTTAGAAGCCAGGGGTTCAACAGATACGCAGTATTTT.